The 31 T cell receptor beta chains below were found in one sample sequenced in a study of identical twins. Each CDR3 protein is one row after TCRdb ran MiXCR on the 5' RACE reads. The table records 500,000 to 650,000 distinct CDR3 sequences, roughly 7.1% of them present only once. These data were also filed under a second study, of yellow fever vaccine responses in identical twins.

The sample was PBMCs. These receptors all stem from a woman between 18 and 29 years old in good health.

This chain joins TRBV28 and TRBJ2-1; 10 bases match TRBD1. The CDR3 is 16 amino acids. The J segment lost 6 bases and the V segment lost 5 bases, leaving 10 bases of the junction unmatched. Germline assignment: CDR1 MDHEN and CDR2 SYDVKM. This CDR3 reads CASSDVLWDRGNEQFF. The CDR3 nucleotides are TGTGCCAGCAGTGATGTCCTGTGGGACAGGGGCAATGAGCAGTTCTTC.

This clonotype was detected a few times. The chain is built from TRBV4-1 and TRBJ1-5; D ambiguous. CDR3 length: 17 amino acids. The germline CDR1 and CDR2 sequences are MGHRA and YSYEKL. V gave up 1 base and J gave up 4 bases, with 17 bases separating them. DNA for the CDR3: TGCGCCAGCAGCCAAGGTTCCCGGACTGGAATTAATCAGCCCCAGCATTTT. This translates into CASSQGSRTGINQPQHF.

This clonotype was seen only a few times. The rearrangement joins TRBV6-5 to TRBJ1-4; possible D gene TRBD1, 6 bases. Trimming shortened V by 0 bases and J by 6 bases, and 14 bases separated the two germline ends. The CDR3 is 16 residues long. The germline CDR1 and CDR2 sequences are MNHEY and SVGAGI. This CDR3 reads CASSYSTQGMDEKLFF. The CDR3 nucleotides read TGTGCCAGCAGTTACTCGACTCAGGGGATGGATGAAAAACTGTTTTTT.

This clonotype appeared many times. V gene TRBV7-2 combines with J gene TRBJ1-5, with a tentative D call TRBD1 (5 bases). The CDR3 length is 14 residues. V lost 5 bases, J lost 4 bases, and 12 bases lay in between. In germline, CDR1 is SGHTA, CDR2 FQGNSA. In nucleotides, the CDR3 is TGTGCCAGCAGCACGGGACGGCCGAATCAGCCCCAGCATTTT. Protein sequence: CASSTGRPNQPQHF.

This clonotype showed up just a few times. The CDR3 DNA reads as TGCAGTGCTCAACGAGGGGCCTCCTATAATTCACCCCTCCACTTT. Protein: CSAQRGASYNSPLHF. The chain recombines TRBV20-1 with TRBJ1-6; D possibly corresponds to TRBD1 (5 bases). The CDR3 covers 15 residues. V gave up 5 bases and J gave up 0 bases, with 11 bases separating them. The germline V gene encodes CDR1 DFQATT and CDR2 SNEGSKA (reference sequence).

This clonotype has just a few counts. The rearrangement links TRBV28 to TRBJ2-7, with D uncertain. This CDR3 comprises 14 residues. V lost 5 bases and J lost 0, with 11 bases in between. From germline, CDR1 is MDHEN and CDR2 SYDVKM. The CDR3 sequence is CASSGIVGSYEQYF. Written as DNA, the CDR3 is TGTGCCAGCAGTGGAATTGTTGGCTCCTACGAGCAGTACTTC.

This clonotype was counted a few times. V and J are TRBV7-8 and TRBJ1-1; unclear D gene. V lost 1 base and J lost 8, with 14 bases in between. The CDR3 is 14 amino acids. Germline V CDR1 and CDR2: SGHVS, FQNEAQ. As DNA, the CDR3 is TGTGCCAGCAGCTTAGGAGGGCAGGCCAGGGAAGCTTTCTTT. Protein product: CASSLGGQAREAFF.

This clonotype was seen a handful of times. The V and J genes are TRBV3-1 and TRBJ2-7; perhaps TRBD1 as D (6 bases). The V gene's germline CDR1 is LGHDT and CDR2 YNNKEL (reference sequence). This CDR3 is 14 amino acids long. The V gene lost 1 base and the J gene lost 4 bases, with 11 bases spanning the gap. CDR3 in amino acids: CASSQGPGQYEQYV. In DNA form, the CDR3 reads TGTGCCAGCAGCCAAGGGCCTGGACAGTACGAGCAGTACGTC.

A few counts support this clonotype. The CDR3 reads CASSLMAGSTDTQYF. The CDR3 DNA reads TGCGCCAGCAGCTTGATGGCGGGGTCCACAGATACGCAGTATTTT. The V and J genes are TRBV5-1 and TRBJ2-3; perhaps TRBD2 as D (6 bases). This CDR3 has 15 amino acids. Germline V gives CDR1 SGHRS, CDR2 YFSETQ. Trimming cost V 1 base and J 2 bases, with 11 bases left between them.

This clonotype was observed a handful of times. The CDR3 DNA reads as TGCAGTGCTACAAGGACTAGCGGGAACACAGATACGCAGTATTTT. It yields the protein CSATRTSGNTDTQYF. V usage is TRBV20-1 and J usage is TRBJ2-3, with TRBD2 matching 12 bases. Germline-derived CDR1 and CDR2 are DFQATT and SNEGSKA (reference sequence). V dropped 4 bases and J dropped 2; count of bases not matched to a gene: 4. This CDR3 has 15 amino acids.

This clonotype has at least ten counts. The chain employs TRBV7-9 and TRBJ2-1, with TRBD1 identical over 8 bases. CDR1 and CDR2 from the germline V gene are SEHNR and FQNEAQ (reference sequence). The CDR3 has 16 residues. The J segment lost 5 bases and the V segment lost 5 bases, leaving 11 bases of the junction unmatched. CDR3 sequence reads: CASSPPGQGLNNEQFF. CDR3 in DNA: TGTGCCAGCAGCCCCCCAGGACAGGGCCTTAACAATGAGCAGTTCTTC.

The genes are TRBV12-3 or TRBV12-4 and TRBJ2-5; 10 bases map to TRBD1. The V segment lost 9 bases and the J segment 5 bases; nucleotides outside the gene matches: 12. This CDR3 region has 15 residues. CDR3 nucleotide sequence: TGTGCCAGGGACCCGGGACAGGGGAGAAAGGAGACCCAGTACTTC. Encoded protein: CARDPGQGRKETQYF.

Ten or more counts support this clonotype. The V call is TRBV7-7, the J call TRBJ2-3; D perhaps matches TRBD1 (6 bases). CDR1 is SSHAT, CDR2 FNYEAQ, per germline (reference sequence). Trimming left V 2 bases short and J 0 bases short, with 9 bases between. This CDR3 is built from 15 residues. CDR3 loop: CASSLRGSSTDTQYF. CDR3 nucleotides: TGTGCCAGCAGCTTAAGGGGGTCTAGCACAGATACGCAGTATTTT. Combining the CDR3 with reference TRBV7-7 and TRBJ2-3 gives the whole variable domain GAGVSQSPRYKVTKRGQDVTLRCDPISSHATLYWYQQALGQGPEFLTYFNYEAQPDKSGLPSDRFSAERPEGSISTLTIQRTEQRDSAMYRCASSLRGSSTDTQYFGPGTRLTVL.

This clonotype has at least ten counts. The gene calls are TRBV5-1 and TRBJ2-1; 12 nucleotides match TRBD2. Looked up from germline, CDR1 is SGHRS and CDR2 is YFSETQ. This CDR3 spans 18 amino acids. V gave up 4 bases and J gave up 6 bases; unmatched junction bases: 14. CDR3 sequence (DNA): TGCGCCAGCAGCCAGTTGTGGCTAGCGGGGGGGCGGACCAATGAGCAGTTCTTC. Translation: CASSQLWLAGGRTNEQFF. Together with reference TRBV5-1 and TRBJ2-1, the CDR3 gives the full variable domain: KAGVTQTPRYLIKTRGQQVTLSCSPISGHRSVSWYQQTPGQGLQFLFEYFSETQRNKGNFPGRFSGRQFSNSRSEMNVSTLELGDSALYLCASSQLWLAGGRTNEQFFGPGTRLTVL.

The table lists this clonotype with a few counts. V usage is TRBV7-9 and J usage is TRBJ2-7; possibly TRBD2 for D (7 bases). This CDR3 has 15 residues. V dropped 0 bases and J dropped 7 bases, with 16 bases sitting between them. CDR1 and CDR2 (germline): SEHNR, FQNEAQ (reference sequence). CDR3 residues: CASSLAMGGAEEQYV. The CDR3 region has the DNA TGTGCCAGCAGCTTAGCGATGGGGGGGGCTGAAGAGCAGTACGTC.

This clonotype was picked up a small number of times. The CDR3 protein is CSANPGLAFNNEQFF. In DNA form, the CDR3 reads TGCAGTGCAAATCCGGGACTAGCGTTTAACAATGAGCAGTTCTTC. This sequence joins TRBV20-1 and TRBJ2-1; 10 bases fit TRBD2. CDR3 length: 15 residues. The germline V gene has CDR1 DFQATT and CDR2 SNEGSKA (reference sequence). Trimming cost V 6 bases and J 5 bases; bases outside gene matches: 10.

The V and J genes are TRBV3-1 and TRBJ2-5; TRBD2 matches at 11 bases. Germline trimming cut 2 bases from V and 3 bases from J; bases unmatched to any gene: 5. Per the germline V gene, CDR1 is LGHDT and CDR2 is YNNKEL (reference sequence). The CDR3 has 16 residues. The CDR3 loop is CASSQYLGLAEETQYF. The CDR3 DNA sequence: TGTGCCAGCAGCCAATACCTGGGACTAGCGGAAGAGACCCAGTACTTC.

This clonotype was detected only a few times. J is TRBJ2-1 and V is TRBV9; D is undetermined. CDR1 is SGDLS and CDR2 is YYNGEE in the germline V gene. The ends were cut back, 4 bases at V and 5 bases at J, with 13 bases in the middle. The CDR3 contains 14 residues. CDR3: CASSTRLLNNEQFF. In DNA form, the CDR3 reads TGTGCCAGCAGCACGCGGCTTTTAAACAATGAGCAGTTCTTC.

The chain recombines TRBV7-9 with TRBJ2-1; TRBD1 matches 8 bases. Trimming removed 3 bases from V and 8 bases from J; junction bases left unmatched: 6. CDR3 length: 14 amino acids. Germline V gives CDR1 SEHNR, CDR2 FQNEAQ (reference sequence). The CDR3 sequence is CASSFGVTGDEQFF. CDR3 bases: TGTGCCAGCAGCTTCGGGGTGACAGGGGATGAGCAGTTCTTC.

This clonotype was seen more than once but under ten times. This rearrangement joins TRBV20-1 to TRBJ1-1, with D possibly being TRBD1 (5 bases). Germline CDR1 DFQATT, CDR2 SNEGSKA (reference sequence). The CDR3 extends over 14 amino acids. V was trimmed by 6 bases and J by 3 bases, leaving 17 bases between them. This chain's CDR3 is CSADAPGPDTEAFF. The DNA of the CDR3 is TGCAGTGCCGACGCCCCGGGGCCAGACACTGAAGCTTTCTTT.

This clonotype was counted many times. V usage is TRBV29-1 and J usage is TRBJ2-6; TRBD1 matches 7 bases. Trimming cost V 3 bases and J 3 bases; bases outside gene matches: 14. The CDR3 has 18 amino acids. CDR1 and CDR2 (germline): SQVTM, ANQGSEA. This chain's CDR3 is CSVDSGQVQAGGANVLTF. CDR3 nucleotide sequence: TGCAGCGTTGACTCCGGACAGGTACAGGCTGGTGGGGCCAACGTCCTGACTTTC.

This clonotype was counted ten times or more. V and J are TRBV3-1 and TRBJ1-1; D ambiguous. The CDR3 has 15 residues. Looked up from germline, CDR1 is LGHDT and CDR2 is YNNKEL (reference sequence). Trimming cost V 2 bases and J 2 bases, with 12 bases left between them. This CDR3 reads CASSQLGRKNTEAFF. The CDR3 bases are TGTGCCAGCAGCCAACTCGGACGGAAAAACACTGAAGCTTTCTTT.

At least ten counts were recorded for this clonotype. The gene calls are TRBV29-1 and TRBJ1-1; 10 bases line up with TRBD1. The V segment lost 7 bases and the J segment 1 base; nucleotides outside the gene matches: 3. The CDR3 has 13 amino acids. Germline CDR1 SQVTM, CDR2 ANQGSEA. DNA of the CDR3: TGCAGCGATGGGGACAGGGGGAACACTGAAGCTTTCTTT. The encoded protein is CSDGDRGNTEAFF.

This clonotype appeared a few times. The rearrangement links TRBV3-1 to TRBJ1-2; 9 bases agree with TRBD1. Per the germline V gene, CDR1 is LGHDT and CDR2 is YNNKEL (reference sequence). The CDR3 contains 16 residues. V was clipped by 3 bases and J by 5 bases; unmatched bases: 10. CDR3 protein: CASSHSPGTGSYGYTF. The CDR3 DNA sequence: TGTGCCAGCAGCCACTCCCCTGGGACAGGGAGTTATGGCTACACCTTC.

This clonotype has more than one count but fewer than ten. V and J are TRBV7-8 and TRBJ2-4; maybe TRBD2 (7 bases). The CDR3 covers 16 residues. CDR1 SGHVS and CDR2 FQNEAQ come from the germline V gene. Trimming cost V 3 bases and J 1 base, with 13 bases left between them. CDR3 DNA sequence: TGTGCCAGCAGCTTTAAGGGGGGGCTGGCCAAAAACATTCAGTACTTC. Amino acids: CASSFKGGLAKNIQYF.

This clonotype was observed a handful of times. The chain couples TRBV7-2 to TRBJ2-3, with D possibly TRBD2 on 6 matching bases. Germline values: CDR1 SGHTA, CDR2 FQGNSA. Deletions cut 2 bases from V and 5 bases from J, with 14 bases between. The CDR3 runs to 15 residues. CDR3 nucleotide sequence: TGTGCCAGCAGCTTAAACCGGGGACTTCTAGATACGCAGTATTTT. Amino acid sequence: CASSLNRGLLDTQYF.

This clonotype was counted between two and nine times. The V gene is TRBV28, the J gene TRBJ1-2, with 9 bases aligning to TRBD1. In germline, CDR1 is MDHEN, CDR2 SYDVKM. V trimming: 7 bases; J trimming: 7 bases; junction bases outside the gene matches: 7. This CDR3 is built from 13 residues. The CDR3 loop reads CASTGTGFSGYTF. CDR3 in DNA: TGTGCCAGCACCGGGACAGGGTTCTCTGGCTACACCTTC.

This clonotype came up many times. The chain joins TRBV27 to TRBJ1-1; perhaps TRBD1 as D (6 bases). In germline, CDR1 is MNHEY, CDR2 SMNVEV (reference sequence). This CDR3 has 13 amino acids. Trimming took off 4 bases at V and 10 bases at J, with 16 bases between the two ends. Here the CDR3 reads CASSSSGVRRAFF. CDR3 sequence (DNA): TGTGCCAGCAGTTCTTCAGGGGTCAGGAGAGCTTTCTTT.

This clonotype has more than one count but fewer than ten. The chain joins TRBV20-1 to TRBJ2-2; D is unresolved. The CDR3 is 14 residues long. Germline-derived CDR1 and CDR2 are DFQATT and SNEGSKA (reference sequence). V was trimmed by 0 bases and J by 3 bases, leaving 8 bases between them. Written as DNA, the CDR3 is TGCAGTGCTAGAGATCCAAGGGACACCGGGGAGCTGTTTTTT. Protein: CSARDPRDTGELFF.

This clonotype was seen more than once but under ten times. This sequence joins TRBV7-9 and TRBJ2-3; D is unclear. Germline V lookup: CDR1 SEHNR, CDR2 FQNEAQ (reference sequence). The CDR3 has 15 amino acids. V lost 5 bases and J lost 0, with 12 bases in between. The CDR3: CASSNLPASTDTQYF. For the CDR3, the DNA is TGTGCCAGCAGCAACCTGCCGGCCAGCACAGATACGCAGTATTTT.

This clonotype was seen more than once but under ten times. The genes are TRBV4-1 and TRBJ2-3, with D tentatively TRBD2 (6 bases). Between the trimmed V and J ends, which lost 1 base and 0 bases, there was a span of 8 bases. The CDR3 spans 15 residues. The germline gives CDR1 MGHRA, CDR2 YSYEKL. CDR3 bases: TGCGCCAGCAGCCAAGCGGGGGACAGCACAGATACGCAGTATTTT. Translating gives CASSQAGDSTDTQYF.